The entry that follows covers one T cell receptor beta chain sequence. Its target is not known. These data are taken from a study of shared clonotypes between healthy human individuals. Looking at the study overall: Aged between 18 and 49, the donors were a couple of women and three men.

Method: immunoSEQ multiplex PCR; TCRdb's copy keeps in-frame clones and lacks some. The table records about 490,000 clones, 70% to 80% of them present only once. Study-level results: Expectations were that clonotype sharing among donors would be affected by sequencing depth.

With unsorted samples, genomic DNA was obtained from 75 million to 90 million PBMCs. This CDR3 spans 16 amino acids. Germline V gene sequence: CDR1 WSHSY, CDR2 SAAADI. With 6 bases removed from V and 3 bases from J, the gap between germline ends came to 21 bases. This clonotype originated in a woman in her thirties or forties in good health. Some clones in this sample may be carry-over from other donors' samples. The V call is TRBV10-2, the J call TRBJ2-7, with D perhaps TRBD2 (7 bases). Sample: PBMCs. CDR3 sequence: CASRRGGPLLDYEQYF. CDR3 nucleotides: TGCGCCAGCAGACGCGGGGGCCCCCTGTTAGACTACGAGCAGTACTTC.